This T cell receptor (beta chain) was sequenced during a study of human T cells and chemical hapten exposure. Study in general: TCR yields per sample varied, mainly owing to small pooled library volume differences.

This CDR3 comprises 15 residues. Germline CDR1 SGHVS, CDR2 FNYEAQ. V lost 1 base and J lost 2, with 8 bases in between. Time point of the sample: patch test 1, 2 weeks after DPC sensitization. The sample's treatment: therapeutic diphenylcyclopropenone sensitization with weekly scalp DPC. Extraction yielded total RNA from whole blood (unfractionated). Unique molecular identifiers were affixed to discrete cDNA molecules within the library. Authors' data handling: TCR counts had a median of about 100,000 per sample and spanned about 20,000 to 700,000. MiXCR was run by TCRdb on the RACE reads, yielding one entry per CDR3 protein. The V and J calls were not made by the authors but by TCRdb's processing. The sample holds some 52,000 distinct CDR3 sequences, about 10% seen once.

The sequences come from whole blood, collected in connection with sensitization to the hapten diphenylcyclopropenone (DPC). The TCR sequence derives from a woman aged 40 to 50 with alopecia areata. Some clones in this sample may be carry-over from other donors' samples. The J gene is TRBJ1-4, the V gene TRBV7-6; tentatively, D is TRBD1 (5 bases). The CDR3 coding sequence is TGTGCCAGCAGCTTAGAGACAGCTACTAATGAAAAACTGTTTTTT. It encodes CASSLETATNEKLFF. Complete variable domain (other parts from reference TRBV7-6 and TRBJ1-4): GAGVSQSPRYKVTKRGQDVALRCDPISGHVSLYWYRQALGQGPEFLTYFNYEAQQDKSGLPNDRFSAERPEGSISTLTIQRTEQRDSAMYRCASSLETATNEKLFFGSGTQLSVL.